This is a list of T cell receptor beta chains from one sample in a study of Graves' ophthalmopathy and Graves' hyperthyroidism. Via MiXCR, TCRdb re-called the multiplex PCR reads, giving one row per CDR3 protein. The sample consists of around 670,000 distinct CDR3 sequences, approximately 40% of them appearing once. The sequenced material came from peripheral blood. These receptors came from an adult man with Graves' ophthalmopathy. Both conserved end residues are part of each CDR3. Each record gives: J gene, V gene, D gene, clone size, CDR3 DNA, CDR3 protein. The D gene is left open where the match is weak. Only part of the rows carry a size: once, few, many, or a class if the clone is expanded.

J: TRBJ2-7; V: TRBV2; D: -; size: -; DNA: TGTGCCAGCAGTGTTGAAAGGGATTACGAGCAGTACTTC; CDR3: CASSVERDYEQYF
J: TRBJ1-5; V: TRBV19; D: -; size: -; DNA: TGTGCCAGCAAGCCGGGGGGGCGAAGCAATCAGCCCCAGCATTTT; CDR3: CASKPGGRSNQPQHF
J: TRBJ1-4; V: TRBV7-9; D: -; size: -; DNA: TGTGCCAGCAGCTTTGACCCTGAAAAACTGTTTTTT; CDR3: CASSFDPEKLFF
J: TRBJ2-7; V: TRBV7-2; D: -; size: many; DNA: TGTGCCAGCAGCTTATACGCTCCCCTTGAGCAGTACTTC; CDR3: CASSLYAPLEQYF
J: TRBJ2-3; V: TRBV12-3/TRBV12-4; D: TRBD1; size: -; DNA: TGTGCCAGCACTATCGGACAGGGGGTAGATACGCAGTATTTT; CDR3: CASTIGQGVDTQYF
J: TRBJ1-5; V: TRBV11-2; D: -; size: -; DNA: TGTGCCAGCAGCTTAGGGGGCGTGAGCGGGAATCAGCCCCAGCATTTT; CDR3: CASSLGGVSGNQPQHF
J: TRBJ1-5; V: TRBV14; D: -; size: few; DNA: TGTGCCAGCAGCCAAGAATTTGGCGGGCGGAAGGGCCAGCCCCAGCATTTT; CDR3: CASSQEFGGRKGQPQHF
J: TRBJ2-7; V: TRBV7-6; D: -; size: -; DNA: TGTGCCAGCAGCTTAGCGATTGGCCCTGCAGACGAGCAGTACTTC; CDR3: CASSLAIGPADEQYF
J: TRBJ2-5; V: TRBV29-1; D: TRBD2; size: many; DNA: TGCAGCGTTGAAGAGCCGGGGAGGGTGGAAGAGACCCAGTACTTC; CDR3: CSVEEPGRVEETQYF
J: TRBJ1-2; V: TRBV24-1; D: -; size: many; DNA: TGTGCCACCAGTGCTTGGGGGACTAGTGGCTACACCTTC; CDR3: CATSAWGTSGYTF
J: TRBJ2-2; V: TRBV20-1; D: -; size: once; DNA: TGCAGTGCTACTGGCGGGTGGACCATCGGGGAGCTGTTTTTT; CDR3: CSATGGWTIGELFF
J: TRBJ1-5; V: TRBV24-1; D: -; size: few; DNA: TGTGCCAGTACTCAGGGTGTCAATCAGCCCCAGCATTTT; CDR3: CASTQGVNQPQHF
J: TRBJ2-7; V: TRBV7-8; D: -; size: many; DNA: TGTGCCAGCAGCTTAGCGCCACCTTACTACGAGCAGTACTTC; CDR3: CASSLAPPYYEQYF
J: TRBJ2-6; V: TRBV7-9; D: TRBD1; size: -; DNA: TGTGCCAGCAGCAGGCCCGAGACAGGGGACTCTGGGGCCAACGTCCTGACTTTC; CDR3: CASSRPETGDSGANVLTF
J: TRBJ2-5; V: TRBV7-9; D: -; size: few; DNA: TGTGCCAGCAGCCCCTGGGGAGGGGGCATGGAGACCCAGTACTTC; CDR3: CASSPWGGGMETQYF
J: TRBJ1-6; V: TRBV19; D: -; size: -; DNA: TGTGCCAGTAGTACCTTGAATTCACCCCTCCACTTT; CDR3: CASSTLNSPLHF
J: TRBJ1-1; V: TRBV20-1; D: -; size: -; DNA: TGCAGTGCTAGAGTCTCAATGAACACTGAAGCTTTCTTT; CDR3: CSARVSMNTEAFF
J: TRBJ2-7; V: TRBV29-1; D: -; size: many; DNA: TGCAGCGTCGGTGATACCTACGAGCAGTACTTC; CDR3: CSVGDTYEQYF
J: TRBJ1-5; V: TRBV24-1; D: -; size: -; DNA: TGTGCCAGCAGGGAATCCGGGACGGTTAATCAGCCCCAGCATTTT; CDR3: CASRESGTVNQPQHF